What follows are 13 T cell receptor beta chains derived from one specimen sequenced in a study of cytotoxic CD8 clonotypes in ibrutinib-treated CLL. The assay was immunoSEQ multiplex PCR, and TCRdb's table has in-frame clones only and misses some. The profile covers 250,000 to 350,000 clones, with around 76% appearing a single time and approximately 5.1% taken by the ten largest. Material: PBMCs, obtained at disease progression, from a patient treated with ibrutinib. These receptors all stem from a human donor with chronic lymphocytic leukemia.

The CDR3 reads CASSALGEWNEQYF. CDR3 DNA sequence: TGTGCCAGCAGCGCCCTTGGGGAGTGGAACGAGCAGTACTTC. The chain links TRBV9 to TRBJ2-7; D is perhaps TRBD2 (5 bases). The germline gives CDR1 SGDLS, CDR2 YYNGEE. The CDR3 runs to 14 residues. Trimming took 3 bases from V and 5 from J, leaving 15 bases between them. The variable domain in full, with the rest retrieved from reference TRBV9 and TRBJ2-7, is DSGVTQTPKHLITATGQRVTLRCSPRSGDLSVYWYQQSLDQGLQFLIQYYNGEERAKGNILERFSAQQFPDLHSELNLSSLELGDSALYFCASSALGEWNEQYFGPGTRLTVT.

The rearrangement joins TRBV5-1 to TRBJ2-3; D is perhaps TRBD1 (6 bases). CDR3 length equals 14 residues. The V end lost 6 bases, the J end lost 0 bases, and 11 bases lay between the germline ends. Germline CDR1 is SGHRS and CDR2 is YFSETQ. CDR3 amino acids: CASTPTGSTDTQYF. The CDR3 bases are TGCGCCAGCACTCCCACAGGGAGCACAGATACGCAGTATTTT.

This clone was seen only a few times. The chain uses TRBV5-6 and TRBJ1-3; no definite D call. This CDR3 region has 12 residues. The V gene lost 0 bases and the J gene lost 4 bases, with 2 bases spanning the gap. Germline V CDR1 and CDR2: SGHDT, YYEEEE. The CDR3: CASSLGGNTIYF. CDR3 sequence (DNA): TGTGCCAGCAGCTTGGGAGGAAACACCATATATTTT.

This clone showed up just a few times. The same CDR3 can be traced to other DNA sequences in this sample. The chain employs TRBV7-9 and TRBJ2-1; D perhaps matches TRBD2 (5 bases). CDR1 SEHNR and CDR2 FQNEAQ come from the germline V gene (reference sequence). Trimming pared 4 bases from V and 9 bases from J, leaving 7 bases between. This CDR3 contains 11 residues. The CDR3 DNA follows: TGTGCCAGCAGCTCCAGCGGTGAGCAGTTCTTC. Protein: CASSSSGEQFF. The full variable domain, its missing parts supplied by reference TRBV7-9 and TRBJ2-1, is DTGVSQNPRHKITKRGQNVTFRCDPISEHNRLYWYRQTLGQGPEFLTYFQNEAQLEKSRLLSDRFSAERPKGSFSTLEIQRTEQGDSAMYLCASSSSGEQFFGPGTRLTVL.

V gene TRBV18 combines with J gene TRBJ1-2, with D possibly TRBD1 on 5 matching bases. V gave up 4 bases and J gave up 4 bases, with 10 bases separating them. Germline V gives CDR1 KGHSH, CDR2 LQKENI. CDR3 size: 13 residues. CDR3 nucleotides: TGTGCCAGCTCACAGGGGTTTGGCTATGGCTACACCTTC. Translated: CASSQGFGYGYTF.

J is TRBJ2-2 and V is TRBV27; 14 bases are shared with TRBD2. CDR1 and CDR2 (germline): MNHEY, SMNVEV (reference sequence). The CDR3 runs 17 residues. J was trimmed by 11 bases and V by 6 bases; bases with no gene match: 14. The CDR3 loop is CASSHTGGLAGGGELFF. The CDR3 DNA follows: TGTGCCAGCAGCCATACGGGCGGACTAGCGGGAGGCGGAGAGCTGTTTTTT.

The chain carries TRBV5-6 and TRBJ2-5; 7 bases align to TRBD2. The ends lost 2 bases at V and 5 bases at J; junction bases unmatched: 6. In germline, CDR1 is SGHDT, CDR2 YYEEEE. The CDR3 loop spans 14 amino acids. CDR3 loop: CASSLAGREETQYF. CDR3 nucleotides: TGTGCCAGCAGCTTAGCAGGGCGGGAGGAGACCCAGTACTTC.

This clone occurred once. V gene TRBV7-9 combines with J gene TRBJ1-1; D may be TRBD1 (5 bases). CDR3 length equals 15 residues. Looked up from germline, CDR1 is SEHNR and CDR2 is FQNEAQ (reference sequence). The V and J ends lost 1 base and 0 bases respectively, with 9 bases between them. Written as DNA, the CDR3 is TGTGCCAGCAGCTTAGAGGGGAGTATGAACACTGAAGCTTTCTTT. It encodes CASSLEGSMNTEAFF.

This chain connects TRBV7-9 to TRBJ2-7, with TRBD2 matching over 8 bases. The CDR3 is 15 residues long. Germline CDR1 and CDR2: SEHNR and FQNEAQ (reference sequence). V shed 2 bases and J 6 bases; nucleotides not matched to a gene: 9. Here the CDR3 DNA reads TGTGCCAGCAGCTTATCGGCTAGCGGGTCTAGCGAGCAGTACTTC. Protein product: CASSLSASGSSEQYF. The whole variable domain, filled in from reference TRBV7-9 and TRBJ2-7, reads DTGVSQNPRHKITKRGQNVTFRCDPISEHNRLYWYRQTLGQGPEFLTYFQNEAQLEKSRLLSDRFSAERPKGSFSTLEIQRTEQGDSAMYLCASSLSASGSSEQYFGPGTRLTVT.

The gene calls are TRBV5-4 and TRBJ2-1; 9 bases are a match to TRBD2. The CDR3 totals 13 residues. Trimming took 0 bases from V and 8 from J; bases not matched to a gene: 0. The germline V gene has CDR1 SGHNT and CDR2 YYREEE (reference sequence). CDR3 protein: CASSLVAGDEQFF. As DNA, the CDR3 is TGTGCCAGCAGCTTGGTAGCGGGAGATGAGCAGTTCTTC.

CDR3 residues: CSVDSVSRQKLTIEQFF. In nucleotides, the CDR3 is TGCAGCGTTGATTCCGTCAGCCGTCAAAAACTCACAATTGAGCAGTTCTTC. The chain joins TRBV29-1 to TRBJ2-1; D gene unclear. V was trimmed by 3 bases and J by 9 bases, leaving 27 bases between them. Germline V gene sequence: CDR1 SQVTM, CDR2 ANQGSEA. This CDR3 is built from 17 residues.

V and J are TRBV5-1 and TRBJ1-2; D is unresolved. Germline loops: CDR1 SGHRS, CDR2 YFSETQ. Trimming stripped 3 bases from V and 8 bases from J, with 23 bases between. CDR3 length: 16 residues. The CDR3 nucleotides are TGCGCCAGCAGCTGGACGCTGGACCGTCAATTTCGCGGCTACACCTTC. As protein: CASSWTLDRQFRGYTF.

The V call is TRBV25-1, the J call TRBJ2-1; 7 positions match TRBD1. This CDR3 is 14 amino acids long. V shed 5 bases and J 6 bases; nucleotides not matched to a gene: 7. CDR1 is MGHDK and CDR2 is SYGVNS in the germline V gene. CDR3 coding DNA: TGTGCCAGCAGTCTGACAGGGCCTCCCAATGAGCAGTTCTTC. Translated: CASSLTGPPNEQFF.